Listed here are 14 T cell receptor beta chains from one sample, sequenced in a study of CD8 T cells in Susac syndrome. RNA was extracted with the RNeasy kit, and a quantity of about 0.45 to 1 ug was reverse transcribed using random hexamers. From the immunoSEQ multiplex PCR reads, TCRdb called clonotypes with MiXCR, one entry per CDR3 protein. This sample has approximately 200,000 distinct CDR3 sequences, with over 90% found just once. The sample consisted of CD4+ T cells from PBMCs. The receptors shown here come from a human donor with multiple sclerosis.

The CDR3 loop reads CASRPRQGSNTEAFF. The CDR3 DNA sequence: TGTGCCAGCAGACCCAGACAGGGATCGAACACTGAAGCTTTCTTT. The chain joins TRBV2 to TRBJ1-1, with 7 bases that match TRBD1. Germline V gives CDR1 SNHLY, CDR2 FYNNEI. V was clipped by 6 bases and J by 1 base; unmatched bases: 8. This CDR3 has 15 amino acids.

The chain joins TRBV14 to TRBJ2-1; D perhaps matches TRBD1 (6 bases). Germline V gives CDR1 SGHDN, CDR2 FVKESK. The germline V and J ends were trimmed by 5 bases and 4 bases, with 21 bases remaining between them. The CDR3 length is 17 residues. This CDR3 is CASSSGWGTPLYNEQFF. DNA for the CDR3: TGTGCCAGCAGCAGCGGCTGGGGGACACCACTTTACAATGAGCAGTTCTTC.

The rearrangement links TRBV12-3 or TRBV12-4 to TRBJ2-1; D unresolved. There are 13 residues in the CDR3. The V end lost 6 bases, the J end lost 7 bases, and 13 bases lay between the germline ends. Here the CDR3 reads CASSGSLGNEQFF. The DNA for the CDR3 is TGTGCCAGCAGCGGGTCCCTAGGGAATGAGCAGTTCTTC.

The rearrangement joins TRBV6-1 to TRBJ1-5; D is undetermined. From germline, CDR1 is MNHNS and CDR2 SASEGT. The V gene lost 0 bases and the J gene lost 6 bases, with 6 bases spanning the gap. The CDR3 contains 13 residues. The chain's CDR3 is CASSEAGSQPQHF. DNA for the CDR3: TGTGCCAGCAGTGAAGCGGGGAGTCAGCCCCAGCATTTT.

The rearrangement uses TRBV29-1 and TRBJ2-3; D may be TRBD1 (6 bases). CDR1 is SQVTM and CDR2 is ANQGSEA in the germline V gene. The CDR3 consists of 14 residues. The V end was cut by 1 base, the J end by 0 bases, with 8 bases between. The CDR3 loop is CSVEAGASTDTQYF. In DNA form, the CDR3 reads TGCAGCGTTGAAGCAGGGGCCAGCACAGATACGCAGTATTTT.

The chain carries TRBV29-1 and TRBJ2-3; 9 nucleotides match TRBD2. The CDR3 runs to 13 residues. Trimming at V came to 5 bases and at J to 6 bases, leaving 6 bases not matched to a gene. The germline V gene has CDR1 SQVTM and CDR2 ANQGSEA. The CDR3 loop is CSVLETSGDTQYF. DNA of the CDR3: TGCAGCGTTCTTGAAACTAGCGGGGATACGCAGTATTTT.

The chain employs TRBV29-1 and TRBJ2-5, with TRBD1 as a possible D gene (6 bases). The CDR3 is 13 amino acids. V shed 5 bases and J shed 2 bases, with 12 bases lying between them. In germline, CDR1 is SQVTM, CDR2 ANQGSEA. In DNA, the CDR3 is TGCAGCGTTCGGGACACAGGTCAAGAGACCCAGTACTTC. Translation: CSVRDTGQETQYF.

This clonotype was seen only once. The chain carries TRBV2 and TRBJ2-5; no clear D gene. The length of the CDR3 is 12 residues. CDR1 is SNHLY and CDR2 is FYNNEI in the germline V gene. Trimming shortened V by 6 bases and J by 5 bases, and 10 bases separated the two germline ends. The CDR3 sequence is CASRAEAETQYF. As DNA, the CDR3 is TGTGCCAGCAGGGCAGAAGCGGAGACCCAGTACTTC.

This rearrangement joins TRBV6-5 to TRBJ2-1; D is ambiguous. Germline CDR1 is MNHEY and CDR2 is SVGAGI. The germline V and J ends were trimmed by 0 bases and 4 bases, with 7 bases remaining between them. The CDR3 is made up of 14 amino acids. Written as DNA, the CDR3 is TGTGCCAGCAGTTACTCGATCAGGTACAATGAGCAGTTCTTC. It is translated as CASSYSIRYNEQFF.

This chain links TRBV12-5 with TRBJ1-5, with D possibly TRBD1 on 5 matching bases. The CDR3 sequence is 17 residues long. The V end lost 0 bases, the J end lost 1 base, and 13 bases lay between the germline ends. Germline values: CDR1 LGHNT, CDR2 FRNRAP. This CDR3 reads CASGLVHEGRSNQPQHF. CDR3 nucleotides: TGTGCTAGTGGTTTGGTACACGAGGGGCGAAGCAATCAGCCCCAGCATTTT.

In its sample, this clonotype was seen once. V is TRBV12-3 or TRBV12-4 and J is TRBJ1-6, with D perhaps TRBD1 (5 bases). The CDR3 sequence is 14 residues long. V was pared by 6 bases and J by 9 bases, with 15 bases between. The chain's CDR3 is CASRNQGWRSPLHF. DNA for the CDR3: TGTGCCAGCAGGAACCAGGGTTGGCGTTCACCCCTCCACTTT.

The J gene is TRBJ1-1, the V gene TRBV2; maybe TRBD1 (6 bases). Trimming cost V 7 bases and J 5 bases, with 14 bases left between them. Germline V gene data show CDR1 as SNHLY and CDR2 as FYNNEI. This CDR3 has 13 amino acids. The DNA of the CDR3 is TGTGCCAGCAACACACAGGGTTGGACTGAAGCTTTCTTT. It translates to CASNTQGWTEAFF.

V is TRBV2 and J is TRBJ1-1, with D hard to call. Germline V gene data show CDR1 as SNHLY and CDR2 as FYNNEI. The CDR3 is 14 amino acids. Trimming stripped 6 bases from V and 5 bases from J, with 16 bases between. This chain's CDR3 is CASSSEFRLTEAFF. The CDR3 bases are TGTGCCAGCAGCAGTGAATTTAGGTTGACTGAAGCTTTCTTT.

V and J are TRBV23-1 and TRBJ2-2; D is uncertain. TRBV23-1 is assigned to the ORF class and has an uncertain function. The CDR3 is made up of 11 amino acids. V shed 7 bases and J shed 3 bases, with 3 bases lying between them. CDR3: CASTHTGELFF. In nucleotides, the CDR3 is TGCGCCAGCACACACACCGGGGAGCTGTTTTTT.